A selection of T cell receptor beta chains follows, all from one sample in a study of blood T cell repertoires in COVID-19. TCRdb's copy holds only in-frame clones and misses some; the assay was immunoSEQ multiplex PCR. Of 140,000 or so clones in the sample, approximately 91% were seen once. Material: peripheral blood. The receptors were gathered from a man between 65 and 80 years old with acute or convalescent COVID-19. CDR3s leave out the opening cysteine and the closing phenylalanine or tryptophan.

v_call: TRBV9
j_call: TRBJ2-2
cdr3_aa: ASSDGNQDWFTGELF

v_call: TRBV2
j_call: TRBJ2-5
cdr3_aa: ASRGLGLAGETQY

v_call: TRBV12-5
j_call: TRBJ1-2
cdr3_aa: ASGTDRGTSRANYGYT

v_call: TRBV6-6
j_call: TRBJ1-1
cdr3_aa: ASSSQTGRNTEAF

v_call: TRBV6-6
j_call: TRBJ2-1
cdr3_aa: ASSSSFRREQF

v_call: TRBV13
j_call: TRBJ1-1
cdr3_aa: ASSGGTGNTEAF

v_call: TRBV5-1
j_call: TRBJ1-2
cdr3_aa: ASSSAIDRASNYGYT

v_call: TRBV28
j_call: TRBJ1-2
cdr3_aa: ATQTALGLGYT

v_call: TRBV11-3
j_call: TRBJ2-5
cdr3_aa: ASSGDRGKTQY

v_call: TRBV6-1
j_call: TRBJ1-5
cdr3_aa: ASSEWVERTGSGSNQPQH

v_call: TRBV3-1/TRBV3-2
j_call: TRBJ1-4
cdr3_aa: ASRDSFNEKLF

v_call: TRBV6-6
j_call: TRBJ2-1
cdr3_aa: ASSPLGGSGLQGGDEQF

v_call: TRBV27
j_call: TRBJ1-3
cdr3_aa: ASSPGQIPGRGRGNTIY

v_call: TRBV9
j_call: TRBJ1-2
cdr3_aa: ASRFYRELNYGYT

v_call: TRBV28
j_call: TRBJ1-2
cdr3_aa: ASSSGLGNYGYT

v_call: TRBV4-1
j_call: TRBJ2-7
cdr3_aa: ASSQGDRDPYEQY

v_call: TRBV21-1
j_call: TRBJ1-4
cdr3_aa: ASQIPPPDREQGEKLF

v_call: TRBV7-9
j_call: TRBJ1-1
cdr3_aa: ASSNLGTGNTEAF

v_call: TRBV19
j_call: TRBJ2-3
cdr3_aa: ASNSDRASDTQY

v_call: TRBV5-3
j_call: TRBJ1-6
cdr3_aa: ARSLEIRDRGFYNSPLH

v_call: TRBV6-1
j_call: TRBJ1-1
cdr3_aa: ASSENSRAF

v_call: TRBV19
j_call: TRBJ1-5
cdr3_aa: ASNKGGSNQPQH

v_call: TRBV13
j_call: TRBJ2-7
cdr3_aa: ASSSQGDEQY

v_call: TRBV7-3
j_call: TRBJ2-5
cdr3_aa: ASNQGVGETQY

v_call: TRBV3-1/TRBV3-2
j_call: TRBJ2-7
cdr3_aa: ASSQSLAGNEEQY

v_call: TRBV5-1
j_call: TRBJ2-5
cdr3_aa: ASSLGLRASGRQETQY

v_call: TRBV12-3/TRBV12-4
j_call: TRBJ2-7
cdr3_aa: ASSLGATDEQY

v_call: TRBV6-5
j_call: TRBJ2-3
cdr3_aa: ASKGGRQGTDTQY

v_call: TRBV7-2
j_call: TRBJ2-1
cdr3_aa: ASSRGSYNEQF

v_call: TRBV5-1
j_call: TRBJ2-5
cdr3_aa: ASSLEGLSTQETQY

v_call: TRBV2
j_call: TRBJ2-7
cdr3_aa: ASNRLAGRSSYEQY

v_call: TRBV2
j_call: TRBJ2-3
cdr3_aa: ASSETSGGSTDTQY

v_call: TRBV7-2
j_call: TRBJ2-7
cdr3_aa: ASSLRGQGERYEQY

v_call: TRBV3-1/TRBV3-2
j_call: TRBJ1-4
cdr3_aa: ASSQEGQTREKLF

v_call: TRBV28
j_call: TRBJ2-7
cdr3_aa: ASNLQGLKEQY

v_call: TRBV28
j_call: TRBJ2-3
cdr3_aa: ASSPTGRDTQY

v_call: TRBV13
j_call: TRBJ2-7
cdr3_aa: ASSHRVTGGAGYEQY

v_call: TRBV10-3
j_call: TRBJ1-2
cdr3_aa: AISESGRPPGDYGYT

v_call: TRBV7-9
j_call: TRBJ1-2
cdr3_aa: ASSFHSRANYGYT

v_call: TRBV19
j_call: TRBJ1-1
cdr3_aa: ASSTGQTNTEAF

v_call: TRBV6-4
j_call: TRBJ1-1
cdr3_aa: ASSDSMDSQAF

v_call: TRBV2
j_call: TRBJ1-2
cdr3_aa: ASSVLSLANYGYT

v_call: TRBV19
j_call: TRBJ1-2
cdr3_aa: ASSITTGTNTPYGYT

v_call: TRBV29-1
j_call: TRBJ1-1
cdr3_aa: SALGQANTEAF

v_call: TRBV5-1
j_call: TRBJ2-5
cdr3_aa: ASSFGRGNQETQY

v_call: TRBV4-2
j_call: TRBJ2-2
cdr3_aa: ASSQEGGQDLTGELF

v_call: TRBV18
j_call: TRBJ1-2
cdr3_aa: ASSLRQEDYGYT

v_call: TRBV6-5
j_call: TRBJ1-1
cdr3_aa: ANDEQGARTEAF